This TCR beta chain was captured by sequencing in a study of shared clonotypes between healthy human individuals. CDR3 length equals 15 residues. J lost 5 bases, V lost 2 bases, and 12 bases had no gene match. Per the germline V gene, CDR1 is GTSNPN and CDR2 is SVGIG (reference sequence). This clone was seen just once. Sequenced by immunoSEQ multiplex PCR; TCRdb stores in-frame clones only, minus some. The top ten clones hold approximately 12% of a sample with approximately 460,000 clones, approximately 80% of them seen once. The clonotype comes from a woman between 40 and 55 years old in good health. Some clones in this sample may be carry-over from other donors' samples. The sample was PBMCs. The chain couples TRBV30 to TRBJ2-7; 7 bases match TRBD1. CDR3 in amino acids: CAWSREGARFHEQYF. In DNA, the CDR3 is TGTGCCTGGAGTCGTGAGGGGGCTAGGTTTCACGAGCAGTACTTC. The full variable domain, rest sourced from reference TRBV30 and TRBJ2-7, is SQTIHQWPATLVQPVGSPLSLECTVEGTSNPNLYWYRQAAGRGLQLLFYSVGIGQISSEVPQNLSASRPQDRQFILSSKKLLLSDSGFYLCAWSREGARFHEQYFGPGTRLTVT.